This TCR beta chain is from a study of blood T cell repertoires in COVID-19. Study background: In each case, the material was cDNA or gDNA derived from T cells, B-cell-depleted T cells, or PBMCs.

Recruited during active infection, patients (from Seattle) were subsequently followed longitudinally. The V gene's germline CDR1 is ENHRY and CDR2 SYGVKD. The CDR3 spans 13 residues. Deletions cut 9 bases from V and 7 bases from J, with 16 bases between. Assay used: immunoSEQ multiplex PCR; TCRdb lists only in-frame clones, some missing. Among 300,000 to 400,000 clones, about 87% were seen once, and the ten largest hold about 2%. Input material: peripheral blood. This receptor was obtained from a woman aged 55 to 70 with COVID-19, enrolled during active disease. The V and J genes are TRBV10-3 and TRBJ2-1; tentative D call: TRBD2 (6 bases). The CDR3 loop is CAIGGSSGNEQFF. The CDR3 coding sequence is TGTGCCATTGGGGGGAGCTCGGGAAATGAGCAGTTCTTC.